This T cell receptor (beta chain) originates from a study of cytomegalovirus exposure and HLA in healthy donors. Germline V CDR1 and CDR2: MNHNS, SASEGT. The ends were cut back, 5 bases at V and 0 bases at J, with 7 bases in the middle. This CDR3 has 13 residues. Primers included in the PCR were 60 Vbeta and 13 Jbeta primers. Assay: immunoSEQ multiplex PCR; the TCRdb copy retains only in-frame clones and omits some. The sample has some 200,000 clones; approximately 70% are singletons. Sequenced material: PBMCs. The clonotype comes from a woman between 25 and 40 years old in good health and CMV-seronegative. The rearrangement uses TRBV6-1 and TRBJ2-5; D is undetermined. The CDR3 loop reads CASSFSYQETQYF. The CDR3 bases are TGTGCCAGCAGTTTTTCGTACCAAGAGACCCAGTACTTC.